This record looks at one T cell receptor beta chain sequence and its context. Its target is unknown. Measured with immunoSEQ multiplex PCR; TCRdb has only the in-frame clones, and not every one. The table records over 850,000 clones, 70% to 80% of them present only once. This sample is drawn from a study of shared clonotypes between healthy human individuals. Study-level results: Genetic and exposure-history diversity was limited by the small donor number. Four donors had about 5% of their naive CD4 clonotypes in common. Among the subsets, naive ones generally showed larger estimated richness than memory ones.

V lost 5 bases and J 8 bases, leaving 18 bases between the germline ends. Germline loops: CDR1 SEHNR, CDR2 FQNEAQ (reference sequence). This CDR3 comprises 15 residues. J is TRBJ1-4 and V is TRBV7-9, with D uncertain. The sequence came from a man aged 18 to 29 in good health. Some clones in this sample may be carry-over from other donors' samples. What was sequenced was memory CD4+ T cells from PBMCs. As for subset: CD45RA-negative fraction. CDR3 in DNA: TGTGCCAGCAGCCAAGGAACGTCAGTGGGGGAAAAACTGTTTTTT. It encodes CASSQGTSVGEKLFF.